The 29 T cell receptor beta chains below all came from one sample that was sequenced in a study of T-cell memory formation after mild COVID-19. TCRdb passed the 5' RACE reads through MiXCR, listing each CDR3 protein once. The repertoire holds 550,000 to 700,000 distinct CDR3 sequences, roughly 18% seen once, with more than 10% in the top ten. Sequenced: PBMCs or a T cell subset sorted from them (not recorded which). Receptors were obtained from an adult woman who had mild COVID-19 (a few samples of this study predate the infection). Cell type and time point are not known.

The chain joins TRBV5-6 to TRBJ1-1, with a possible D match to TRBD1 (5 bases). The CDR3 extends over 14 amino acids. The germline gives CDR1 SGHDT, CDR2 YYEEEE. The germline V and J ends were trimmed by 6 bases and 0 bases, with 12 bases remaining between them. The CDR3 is CASNQMTVNTEAFF. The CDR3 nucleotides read TGTGCCAGCAACCAAATGACAGTGAACACTGAAGCTTTCTTT.

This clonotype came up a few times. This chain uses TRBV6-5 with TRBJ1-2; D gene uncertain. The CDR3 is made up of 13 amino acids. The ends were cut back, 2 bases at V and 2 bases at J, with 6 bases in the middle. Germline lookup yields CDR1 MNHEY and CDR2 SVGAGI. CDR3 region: CASSYGENYGYTF. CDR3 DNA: TGTGCCAGCAGTTACGGGGAAAACTATGGCTACACCTTC.

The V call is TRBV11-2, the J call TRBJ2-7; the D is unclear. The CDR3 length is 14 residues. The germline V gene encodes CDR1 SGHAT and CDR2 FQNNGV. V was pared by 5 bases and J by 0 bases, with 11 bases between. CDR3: CASSGRISSYEQYF. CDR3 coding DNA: TGTGCCAGCAGCGGACGGATAAGCTCCTACGAGCAGTACTTC.

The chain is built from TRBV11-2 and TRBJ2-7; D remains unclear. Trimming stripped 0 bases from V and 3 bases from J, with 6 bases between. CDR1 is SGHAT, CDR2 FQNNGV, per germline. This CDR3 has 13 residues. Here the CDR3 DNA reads TGTGCCAGCAGCTTAGACTATGGCTACGAGCAGTACTTC. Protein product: CASSLDYGYEQYF. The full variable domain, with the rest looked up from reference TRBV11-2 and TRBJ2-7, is EAGVAQSPRYKIIEKRQSVAFWCNPISGHATLYWYQQILGQGPKLLIQFQNNGVVDDSQLPKDRFSAERLKGVDSTLKIQPAKLEDSAVYLCASSLDYGYEQYFGPGTRLTVT.

The CDR3 loop reads CASARGDNYGYTF. DNA for the CDR3: TGTGCCAGCGCGAGGGGGGATAACTATGGCTACACCTTC. The chain joins TRBV27 to TRBJ1-2; maybe TRBD1 (6 bases). Looked up from germline, CDR1 is MNHEY and CDR2 is SMNVEV (reference sequence). The CDR3 loop spans 13 amino acids. Deletions cut 8 bases from V and 1 base from J, with 11 bases between.

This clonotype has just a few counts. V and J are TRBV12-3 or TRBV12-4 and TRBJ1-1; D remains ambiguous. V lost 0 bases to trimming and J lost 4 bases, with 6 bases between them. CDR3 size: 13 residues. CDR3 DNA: TGTGCCAGCAGTTTAGCGATAGGCACTGAAGCTTTCTTT. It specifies CASSLAIGTEAFF.

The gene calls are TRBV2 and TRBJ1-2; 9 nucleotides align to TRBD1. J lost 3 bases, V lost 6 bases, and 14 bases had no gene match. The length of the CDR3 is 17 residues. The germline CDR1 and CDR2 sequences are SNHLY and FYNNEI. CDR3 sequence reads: CASSGIIRDRDDYGYTF. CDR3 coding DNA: TGTGCCAGCAGCGGTATTATCCGGGACAGGGATGACTATGGCTACACCTTC.

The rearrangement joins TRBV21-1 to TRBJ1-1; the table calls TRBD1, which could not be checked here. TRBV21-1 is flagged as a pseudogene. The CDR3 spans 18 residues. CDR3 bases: TGTGCCAGCAGCAACAAGGGGGCAATACTGACGGAGAACACTGAAGCTTTCTTT. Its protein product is CASSNKGAILTENTEAFF.

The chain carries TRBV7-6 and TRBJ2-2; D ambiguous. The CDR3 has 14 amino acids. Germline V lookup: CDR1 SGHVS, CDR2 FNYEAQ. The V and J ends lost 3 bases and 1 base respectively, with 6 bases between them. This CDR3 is CASSFSKNTGELFF. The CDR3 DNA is TGTGCCAGCAGCTTCAGTAAGAACACCGGGGAGCTGTTTTTT.

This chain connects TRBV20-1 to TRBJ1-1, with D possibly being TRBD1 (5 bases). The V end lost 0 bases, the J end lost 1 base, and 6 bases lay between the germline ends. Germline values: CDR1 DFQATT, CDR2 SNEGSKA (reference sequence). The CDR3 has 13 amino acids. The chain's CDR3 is CSARDRENTEAFF. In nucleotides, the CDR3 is TGCAGTGCTAGAGACAGGGAGAACACTGAAGCTTTCTTT.

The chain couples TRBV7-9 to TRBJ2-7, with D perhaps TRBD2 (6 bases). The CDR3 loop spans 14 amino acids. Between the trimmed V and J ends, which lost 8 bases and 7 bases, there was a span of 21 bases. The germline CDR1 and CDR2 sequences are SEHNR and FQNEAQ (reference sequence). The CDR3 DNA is TGTGCCAGCGCCACAGAGTATGGGGCGGGGGAGCAGTACTTC. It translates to CASATEYGAGEQYF.

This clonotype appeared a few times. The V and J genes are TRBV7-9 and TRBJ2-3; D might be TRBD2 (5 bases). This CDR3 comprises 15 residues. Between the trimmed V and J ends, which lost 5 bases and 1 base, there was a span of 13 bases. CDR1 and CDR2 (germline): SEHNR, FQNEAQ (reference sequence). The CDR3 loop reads CASSLILRGTDTQYF. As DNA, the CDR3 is TGTGCCAGCAGCCTGATCCTGCGGGGCACAGATACGCAGTATTTT.

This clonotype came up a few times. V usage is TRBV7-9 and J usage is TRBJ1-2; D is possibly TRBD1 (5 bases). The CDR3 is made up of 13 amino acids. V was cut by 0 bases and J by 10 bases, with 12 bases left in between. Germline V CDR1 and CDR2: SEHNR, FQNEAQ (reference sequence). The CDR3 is CASSLAGGSDYTF. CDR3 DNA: TGTGCCAGCAGCTTAGCTGGGGGATCTGACTACACCTTC.

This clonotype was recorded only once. CDR3 amino acids: CATSSTNPDTYGYTF. In DNA, the CDR3 is TGTGCCACCAGCTCCACCAACCCAGATACCTATGGCTACACCTTC. The chain is built from TRBV15 and TRBJ1-2; D is unresolved. This CDR3 has 15 residues. Germline-derived CDR1 and CDR2 are LNHNV and YYDKDF (reference sequence). V dropped 5 bases and J dropped 4 bases, with 17 bases sitting between them. Together with reference TRBV15 and TRBJ1-2, the CDR3 gives the full variable domain: DAMVIQNPRYQVTQFGKPVTLSCSQTLNHNVMYWYQQKSSQAPKLLFHYYDKDFNNEADTPDNFQSRRPNTSFCFLDIRSPGLGDTAMYLCATSSTNPDTYGYTFGSGTRLTVV.

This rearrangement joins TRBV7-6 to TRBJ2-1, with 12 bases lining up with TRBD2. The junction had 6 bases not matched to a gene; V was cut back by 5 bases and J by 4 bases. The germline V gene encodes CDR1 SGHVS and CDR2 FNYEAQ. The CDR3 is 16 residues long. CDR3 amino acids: CASSPRLAGEYNEQFF. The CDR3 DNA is TGTGCCAGCAGCCCCAGACTAGCGGGGGAATACAATGAGCAGTTCTTC.

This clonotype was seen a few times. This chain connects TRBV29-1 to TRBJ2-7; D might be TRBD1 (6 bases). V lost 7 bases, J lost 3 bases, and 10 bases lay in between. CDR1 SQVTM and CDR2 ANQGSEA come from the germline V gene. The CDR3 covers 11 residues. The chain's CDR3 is CSALDSYEQYF. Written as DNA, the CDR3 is TGCAGCGCCCTGGACAGCTACGAGCAGTACTTC.

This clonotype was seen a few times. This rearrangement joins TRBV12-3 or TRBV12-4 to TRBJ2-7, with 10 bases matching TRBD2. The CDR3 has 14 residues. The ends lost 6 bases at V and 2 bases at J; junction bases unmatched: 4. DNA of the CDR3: TGTGCCAGCAGACTAGCGGGACAGGCCTACGAGCAGTACTTC. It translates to CASRLAGQAYEQYF.

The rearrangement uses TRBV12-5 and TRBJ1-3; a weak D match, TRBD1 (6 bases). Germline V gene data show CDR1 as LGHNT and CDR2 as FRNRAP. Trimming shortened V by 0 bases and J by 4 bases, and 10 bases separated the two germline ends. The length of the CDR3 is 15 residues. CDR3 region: CASGLVQGWGNTIYF. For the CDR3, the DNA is TGTGCTAGTGGTTTGGTACAGGGATGGGGAAACACCATATATTTT.

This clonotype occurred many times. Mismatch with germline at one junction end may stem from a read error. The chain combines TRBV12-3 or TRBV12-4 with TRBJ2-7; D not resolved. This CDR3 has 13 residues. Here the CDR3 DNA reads TGTGCCAGCAGCTTAGGACCTTCCTACGAGCAGTACTTC. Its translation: CASSLGPSYEQYF.

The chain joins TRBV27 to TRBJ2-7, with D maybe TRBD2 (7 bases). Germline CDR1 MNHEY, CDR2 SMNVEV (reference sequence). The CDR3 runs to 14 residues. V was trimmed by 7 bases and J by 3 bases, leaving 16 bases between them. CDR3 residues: CASMGGGNYYEQYF. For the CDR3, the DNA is TGTGCCAGCATGGGAGGGGGGAATTACTACGAGCAGTACTTC.

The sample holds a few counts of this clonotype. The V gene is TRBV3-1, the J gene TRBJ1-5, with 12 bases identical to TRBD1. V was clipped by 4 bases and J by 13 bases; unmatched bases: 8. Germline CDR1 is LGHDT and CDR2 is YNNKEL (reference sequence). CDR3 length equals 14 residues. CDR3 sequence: CASSLSGQGAPQHF. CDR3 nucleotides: TGTGCCAGCAGCCTTTCGGGACAGGGGGCCCCTCAGCATTTT.

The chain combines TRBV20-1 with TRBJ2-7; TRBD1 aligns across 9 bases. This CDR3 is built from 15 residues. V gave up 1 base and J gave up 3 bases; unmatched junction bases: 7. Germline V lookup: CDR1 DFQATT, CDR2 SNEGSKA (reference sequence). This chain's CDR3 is CSARVRTGVYYEQYF. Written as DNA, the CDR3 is TGCAGTGCTAGAGTCAGGACAGGGGTTTACTACGAGCAGTACTTC.

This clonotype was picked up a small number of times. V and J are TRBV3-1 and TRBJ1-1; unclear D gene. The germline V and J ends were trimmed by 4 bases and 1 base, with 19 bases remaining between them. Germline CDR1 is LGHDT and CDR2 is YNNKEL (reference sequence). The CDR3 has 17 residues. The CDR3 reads CASSPLRRVWGNTEAFF. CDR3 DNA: TGTGCCAGCAGCCCCTTGAGGCGCGTCTGGGGGAACACTGAAGCTTTCTTT.

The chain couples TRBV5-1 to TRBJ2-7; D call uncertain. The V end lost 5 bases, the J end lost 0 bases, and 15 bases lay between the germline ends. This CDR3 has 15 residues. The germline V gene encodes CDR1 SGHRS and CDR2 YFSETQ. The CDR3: CASRSQGRDSYEQYF. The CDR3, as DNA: TGCGCCAGCAGATCGCAAGGAAGGGACTCCTACGAGCAGTACTTC.

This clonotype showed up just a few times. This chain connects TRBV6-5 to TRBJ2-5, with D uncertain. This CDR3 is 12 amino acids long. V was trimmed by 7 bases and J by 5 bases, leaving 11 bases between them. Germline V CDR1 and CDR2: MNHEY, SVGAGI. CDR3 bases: TGTGCCAGCACCCAGTCGGGTGAGACCCAGTACTTC. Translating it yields CASTQSGETQYF.

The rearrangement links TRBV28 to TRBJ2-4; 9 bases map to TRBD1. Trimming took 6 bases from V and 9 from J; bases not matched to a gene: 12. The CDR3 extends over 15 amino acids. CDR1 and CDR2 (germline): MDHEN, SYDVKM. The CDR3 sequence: CASSSSGTGKRIQYF. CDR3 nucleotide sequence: TGTGCCAGCAGCTCATCCGGGACAGGGAAACGCATTCAGTACTTC.

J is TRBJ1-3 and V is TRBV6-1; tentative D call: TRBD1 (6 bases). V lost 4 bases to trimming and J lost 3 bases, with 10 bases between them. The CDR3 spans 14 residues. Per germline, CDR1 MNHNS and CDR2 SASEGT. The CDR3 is CASSGGTLGNTIYF. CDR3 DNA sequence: TGTGCCAGCAGTGGGGGGACACTTGGAAACACCATATATTTT.

CDR3 DNA: TGTGCCAGCAGCCTACAGGGATGGAGTAACTATGGCTACACCTTC. It codes for CASSLQGWSNYGYTF. This chain uses TRBV12-3 or TRBV12-4 with TRBJ1-2; D is perhaps TRBD1 (6 bases). This CDR3 comprises 15 residues. V gave up 6 bases and J gave up 1 base, with 15 bases separating them.

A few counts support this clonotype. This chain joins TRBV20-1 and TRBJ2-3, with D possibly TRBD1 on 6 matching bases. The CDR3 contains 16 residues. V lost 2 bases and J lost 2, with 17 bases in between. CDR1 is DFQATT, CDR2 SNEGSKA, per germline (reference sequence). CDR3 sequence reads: CSARPIVGTITDTQYF. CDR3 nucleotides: TGCAGTGCTAGACCGATCGTTGGGACAATCACAGATACGCAGTATTTT.